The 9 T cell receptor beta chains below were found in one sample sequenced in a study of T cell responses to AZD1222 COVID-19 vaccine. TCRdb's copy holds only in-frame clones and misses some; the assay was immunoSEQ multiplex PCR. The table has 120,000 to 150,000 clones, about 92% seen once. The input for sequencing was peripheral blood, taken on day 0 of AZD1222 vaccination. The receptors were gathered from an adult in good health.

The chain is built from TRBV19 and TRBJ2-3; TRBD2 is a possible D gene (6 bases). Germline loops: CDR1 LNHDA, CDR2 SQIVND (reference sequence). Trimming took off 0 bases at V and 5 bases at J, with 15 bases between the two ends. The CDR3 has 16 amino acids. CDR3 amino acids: CASSIDEQRLVDTQYF. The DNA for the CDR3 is TGTGCCAGTAGTATAGATGAACAGCGACTAGTAGATACGCAGTATTTT.

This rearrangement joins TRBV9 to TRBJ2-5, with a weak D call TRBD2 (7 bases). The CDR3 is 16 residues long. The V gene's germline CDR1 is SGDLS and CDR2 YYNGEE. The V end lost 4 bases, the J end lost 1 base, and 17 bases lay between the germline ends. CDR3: CASSPGASGAQETQYF. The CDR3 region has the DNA TGTGCCAGCAGCCCAGGGGCTAGCGGAGCCCAAGAGACCCAGTACTTC.

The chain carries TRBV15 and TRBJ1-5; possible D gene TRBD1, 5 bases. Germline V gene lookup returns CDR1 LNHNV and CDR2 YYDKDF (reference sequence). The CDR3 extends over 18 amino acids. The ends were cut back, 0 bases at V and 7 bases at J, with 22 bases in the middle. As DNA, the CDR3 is TGTGCCACCAGCAGAGATCGGTCGGGTGGGGGAAACGGACAGCCCCAGCATTTT. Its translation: CATSRDRSGGGNGQPQHF. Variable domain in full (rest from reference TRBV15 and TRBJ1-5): DAMVIQNPRYQVTQFGKPVTLSCSQTLNHNVMYWYQQKSSQAPKLLFHYYDKDFNNEADTPDNFQSRRPNTSFCFLDIRSPGLGDTAMYLCATSRDRSGGGNGQPQHFGDGTRLSIL.

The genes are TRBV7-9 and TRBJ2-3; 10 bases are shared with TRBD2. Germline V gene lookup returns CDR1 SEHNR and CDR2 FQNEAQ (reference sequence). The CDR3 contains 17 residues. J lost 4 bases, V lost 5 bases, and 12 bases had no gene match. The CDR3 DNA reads TGTGCCAGCAGCCAAGGGACTAGCGTCGGTGGGCCAGATACGCAGTATTTT. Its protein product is CASSQGTSVGGPDTQYF.

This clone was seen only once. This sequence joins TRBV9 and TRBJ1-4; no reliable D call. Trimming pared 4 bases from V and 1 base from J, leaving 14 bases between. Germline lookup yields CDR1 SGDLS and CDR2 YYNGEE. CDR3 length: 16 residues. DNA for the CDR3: TGTGCCAGCAGCTCGAGGGAAAAGGGAACTAATGAAAAACTGTTTTTT. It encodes CASSSREKGTNEKLFF. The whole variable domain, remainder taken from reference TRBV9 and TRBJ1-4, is DSGVTQTPKHLITATGQRVTLRCSPRSGDLSVYWYQQSLDQGLQFLIQYYNGEERAKGNILERFSAQQFPDLHSELNLSSLELGDSALYFCASSSREKGTNEKLFFGSGTQLSVL.

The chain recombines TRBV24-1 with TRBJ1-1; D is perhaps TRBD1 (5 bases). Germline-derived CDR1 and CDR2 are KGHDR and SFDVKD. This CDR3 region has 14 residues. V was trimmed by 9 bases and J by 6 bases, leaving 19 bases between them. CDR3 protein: CATGTGQAGSEAFF. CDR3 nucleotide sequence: TGTGCCACCGGTACCGGACAAGCAGGATCTGAAGCTTTCTTT.

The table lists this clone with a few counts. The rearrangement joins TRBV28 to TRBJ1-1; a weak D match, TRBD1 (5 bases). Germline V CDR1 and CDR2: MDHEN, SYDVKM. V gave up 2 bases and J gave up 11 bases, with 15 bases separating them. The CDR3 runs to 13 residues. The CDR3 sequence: CASSLKGRSEAFF. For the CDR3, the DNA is TGTGCCAGCAGTTTAAAGGGGCGGAGTGAGGCTTTCTTT. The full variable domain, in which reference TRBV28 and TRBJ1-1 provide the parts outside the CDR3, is DVKVTQSSRYLVKRTGEKVFLECVQDMDHENMFWYRQDPGLGLRLIYFSYDVKMKEKGDIPEGYSVSREKKERFSLILESASTNQTSMYLCASSLKGRSEAFFGQGTRLTVV.

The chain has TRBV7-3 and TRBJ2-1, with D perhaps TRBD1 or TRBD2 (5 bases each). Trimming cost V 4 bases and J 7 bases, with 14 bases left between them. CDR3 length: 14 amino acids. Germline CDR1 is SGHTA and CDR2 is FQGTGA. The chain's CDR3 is CASSSSGATNEQFF. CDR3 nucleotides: TGTGCCAGCAGCTCCTCCGGGGCCACGAATGAGCAGTTCTTC.

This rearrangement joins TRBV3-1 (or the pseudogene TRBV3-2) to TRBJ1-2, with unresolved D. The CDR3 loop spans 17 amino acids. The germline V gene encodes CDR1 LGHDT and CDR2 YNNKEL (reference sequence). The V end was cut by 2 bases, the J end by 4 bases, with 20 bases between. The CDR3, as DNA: TGTGCCAGCAGCCAACCCGTCGTCCGAGGGAGGACCTATGGCTACACCTTC. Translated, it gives CASSQPVVRGRTYGYTF.